What follows are 13 T cell receptor beta chains derived from one specimen sequenced in a study of blood T cell repertoires in COVID-19. Sequencing used immunoSEQ multiplex PCR; TCRdb keeps in-frame clones, though not all of them. The table has some 200,000 clones, roughly 89% seen once. The sample was peripheral blood. These receptors were obtained from a woman between 70 and 85 years old with COVID-19, enrolled during active disease.

The chain recombines TRBV4-1 with TRBJ1-5; 7 bases align to TRBD1. The V and J ends lost 1 base and 7 bases, in that order; junction bases with no gene match: 7. CDR1 MGHRA and CDR2 YSYEKL come from the germline V gene. CDR3 size: 15 residues. CDR3 sequence: CASSQADRVEQPQHF. In DNA, the CDR3 is TGCGCCAGCAGCCAAGCCGACAGGGTGGAACAGCCCCAGCATTTT.

The rearrangement uses TRBV14 and TRBJ2-3, with 7 bases matching TRBD2. The CDR3 is 17 amino acids. CDR1 and CDR2 from the germline V gene are SGHDN and FVKESK. J was trimmed by 2 bases and V by 4 bases; bases with no gene match: 12. The CDR3 DNA sequence: TGTGCCAGCAGCCGCCGAAGGCAGCGGGACTACACAGATACGCAGTATTTT. Translated: CASSRRRQRDYTDTQYF. The whole variable domain, filled in from reference TRBV14 and TRBJ2-3, reads EAGVTQFPSHSVIEKGQTVTLRCDPISGHDNLYWYRRVMGKEIKFLLHFVKESKQDESGMPNNRFLAERTGGTYSTLKVQPAELEDSGVYFCASSRRRQRDYTDTQYFGPGTRLTVL.

The chain joins TRBV29-1 to TRBJ2-6; D remains unclear. Per the germline V gene, CDR1 is SQVTM and CDR2 is ANQGSEA. Trimming stripped 4 bases from V and 0 bases from J, with 16 bases between. The CDR3 totals 17 residues. This CDR3 reads CSVGKEPLISGANVLTF. The CDR3 coding sequence is TGCAGCGTTGGGAAGGAGCCCCTAATCTCTGGGGCCAACGTCCTGACTTTC.

This clone was seen a single time. The CDR3 DNA reads TGTGCCAGCAGCTTAGGGGGACAGCGTGAAGCTTTCTTT. This gives the protein CASSLGGQREAFF. The chain recombines TRBV11-3 with TRBJ1-1; 7 bases match TRBD1. Trimming took 1 base from V and 7 from J; bases not matched to a gene: 3. This CDR3 has 13 residues. Germline V gene sequence: CDR1 SGHNT, CDR2 YENEEA.

This clone was detected only a few times. The chain employs TRBV27 and TRBJ1-2, with a tentative D call TRBD1 (5 bases). The V end lost 7 bases, the J end lost 2 bases, and 17 bases lay between the germline ends. CDR3 length: 15 residues. CDR1 and CDR2 (germline): MNHEY, SMNVEV (reference sequence). CDR3 protein: CASTSLLTVNYGYTF. DNA for the CDR3: TGTGCCAGCACAAGCCTTCTGACAGTCAACTATGGCTACACCTTC.

The gene calls are TRBV10-3 and TRBJ1-5, with TRBD1 matching over 9 bases. There are 17 residues in the CDR3. Trimming took 6 bases from V and 3 from J; bases not matched to a gene: 12. CDR1 is ENHRY, CDR2 SYGVKD, per germline. The CDR3 protein is CAISAMGGQGNNQPQHF. The CDR3 DNA follows: TGTGCCATCAGCGCCATGGGAGGACAGGGGAACAATCAGCCCCAGCATTTT.

The genes are TRBV3-1 (or the pseudogene TRBV3-2) and TRBJ1-6; 8 bases agree with TRBD1. The ends lost 4 bases at V and 7 bases at J; junction bases unmatched: 6. CDR1 and CDR2 from the germline V gene are LGHDT and YNNKEL (reference sequence). The CDR3 sequence is 15 residues long. As DNA, the CDR3 is TGTGCCAGCAGCCTCGGACAGGGAGGCAATTCACCCCTCCACTTT. This gives the protein CASSLGQGGNSPLHF.

The chain has TRBV7-9 and TRBJ2-1; D is unresolved. Trimming left V 2 bases short and J 9 bases short, with 11 bases between. CDR1 and CDR2 (germline): SEHNR, FQNEAQ (reference sequence). This CDR3 spans 13 amino acids. CDR3 protein: CASSLSERPEQFF. CDR3 DNA: TGTGCCAGCAGCTTATCAGAACGTCCTGAGCAGTTCTTC. Full variable domain (rest looked up from reference TRBV7-9 and TRBJ2-1): DTGVSQNPRHKITKRGQNVTFRCDPISEHNRLYWYRQTLGQGPEFLTYFQNEAQLEKSRLLSDRFSAERPKGSFSTLEIQRTEQGDSAMYLCASSLSERPEQFFGPGTRLTVL.

The V and J genes are TRBV5-4 and TRBJ1-1; tentative D call: TRBD1 (5 bases). Trimming pared 4 bases from V and 0 bases from J, leaving 10 bases between. The CDR3 is made up of 14 amino acids. Germline-derived CDR1 and CDR2 are SGHNT and YYREEE (reference sequence). Here the CDR3 DNA reads TGTGCCAGCAGCGTTAAGGGGTTGAACACTGAAGCTTTCTTT. It yields the protein CASSVKGLNTEAFF.

This clone is medium-sized by share. The chain links TRBV6-1 to TRBJ2-3, with D possibly being TRBD2 (6 bases). The germline V gene has CDR1 MNHNS and CDR2 SASEGT. Trimming took off 2 bases at V and 0 bases at J, with 18 bases between the two ends. The CDR3 is made up of 18 amino acids. This chain's CDR3 is CASSELVGSSGSTDTQYF. CDR3 sequence (DNA): TGTGCCAGCAGTGAACTCGTGGGGAGTAGCGGTAGCACAGATACGCAGTATTTT.

The gene calls are TRBV21-1 and TRBJ2-3; the listed D gene, TRBD1, was not tested against the DNA. TRBV21-1 represents a pseudogene. The CDR3 is 16 residues long. The CDR3, as DNA: TGTGCCAGCAGCGACTGGGACAGGGGGCCTGGGGGTACGCAGTATTTT. It specifies CASSDWDRGPGGTQYF.

In DNA, the CDR3 is TGTGCCAGCAGAAAACTTAGCAATCAGCCCCAGCATTTT. Protein sequence: CASRKLSNQPQHF. This rearrangement joins TRBV12-3 or TRBV12-4 to TRBJ1-5; the D is unclear. Trimming left V 6 bases short and J 0 bases short, with 6 bases between. The CDR3 has 13 residues.

V usage is TRBV4-1 and J usage is TRBJ1-2; TRBD1 aligns across 7 bases. Germline V gene sequence: CDR1 MGHRA, CDR2 YSYEKL. The CDR3 covers 16 residues. J was trimmed by 1 base and V by 2 bases; bases with no gene match: 7. CDR3 sequence (DNA): TGCGCCAGCAGCCAATCCCCGGACAGGCTTAACTATGGCTACACCTTC. It is translated as CASSQSPDRLNYGYTF.